Below, 29 T cell receptor beta chains from the same sample are listed, as sequenced in a study of blood T cell repertoires in COVID-19. Assay: immunoSEQ multiplex PCR; the TCRdb copy retains only in-frame clones and omits some. The data show 70,000 or so clones, under 85% seen once. Sequencing was done on a sample of peripheral blood. The receptor set was obtained from a man aged 60 to 69 with acute or convalescent COVID-19.

This clone was seen a single time. The chain recombines TRBV7-3 with TRBJ1-5, with D possibly matching TRBD1 (6 bases). Germline CDR1 SGHTA, CDR2 FQGTGA. Trimming removed 5 bases from V and 4 bases from J, with 9 bases in between. This CDR3 has 13 amino acids. In DNA form, the CDR3 reads TGTGCCAGCAGCCTAGGACAGAATCAGCCCCAGCATTTT. This encodes CASSLGQNQPQHF.

CDR3 sequence: CASSKAQGSYNEQFF. CDR3 bases: TGTGCCAGCAGCAAAGCTCAGGGATCCTACAATGAGCAGTTCTTC. The V gene is TRBV21-1, the J gene TRBJ2-1; the D call of TRBD1 is as the table states it, not checked on the DNA. TRBV21-1 is noted as a pseudogene. The CDR3 runs to 15 residues.

V gene TRBV29-1 combines with J gene TRBJ1-1; 8 nucleotides agree with TRBD1. Looked up from germline, CDR1 is SQVTM and CDR2 is ANQGSEA. The CDR3 contains 11 residues. The ends lost 8 bases at V and 7 bases at J; junction bases unmatched: 6. CDR3 region: CSLWTGFEAFF. CDR3 bases: TGCAGCCTTTGGACAGGGTTTGAAGCTTTCTTT.

The chain is built from TRBV5-1 and TRBJ1-1; 7 bases fit TRBD1. V was clipped by 4 bases and J by 1 base; unmatched bases: 10. Germline CDR1 reads SGHRS; CDR2 reads YFSETQ. The CDR3 is 16 residues long. The CDR3 nucleotides are TGCGCCAGCAGCCGGGACAGCCACGCCCCGAACACTGAAGCTTTCTTT. Amino acids: CASSRDSHAPNTEAFF.

The chain is built from TRBV30 and TRBJ2-6; D unresolved. The CDR3 totals 13 residues. CDR1 and CDR2 from the germline V gene are GTSNPN and SVGIG (reference sequence). Trimming took 0 bases from V and 4 from J, leaving 4 bases between them. This CDR3 reads CAWSVAGANVLTF. CDR3 in DNA: TGTGCCTGGAGTGTAGCGGGGGCCAACGTCCTGACTTTC. Full variable domain (rest looked up from reference TRBV30 and TRBJ2-6): SQTIHQWPATLVQPVGSPLSLECTVEGTSNPNLYWYRQAAGRGLQLLFYSVGIGQISSEVPQNLSASRPQDRQFILSSKKLLLSDSGFYLCAWSVAGANVLTFGAGSRLTVL.

The chain has TRBV4-1 and TRBJ1-5, with D possibly being TRBD1 (6 bases). Trimming took off 4 bases at V and 0 bases at J, with 13 bases between the two ends. This CDR3 comprises 16 residues. Germline-derived CDR1 and CDR2 are MGHRA and YSYEKL. CDR3 coding DNA: TGCGCCAGCAGCCCCCGGGACACATATAGCAATCAGCCCCAGCATTTT. Translated, it gives CASSPRDTYSNQPQHF.

This clone was picked up one time. The chain links TRBV7-9 to TRBJ2-2; maybe TRBD1 (5 bases). Trimming removed 5 bases at V and 7 bases at J, with 17 bases between. CDR1 and CDR2 from the germline V gene are SEHNR and FQNEAQ (reference sequence). The CDR3 is 15 residues long. The CDR3 here is CASSPVLKGNGELFF. CDR3 bases: TGTGCCAGCAGCCCCGTCCTTAAGGGGAACGGGGAGCTGTTTTTT.

This chain connects TRBV9 to TRBJ1-1; D not resolved. Germline V gene sequence: CDR1 SGDLS, CDR2 YYNGEE. The V gene lost 4 bases and the J gene lost 1 base, with 14 bases spanning the gap. The CDR3 totals 15 residues. The CDR3 protein is CASSLDLARNTEAFF. The CDR3 DNA sequence: TGTGCCAGCAGCCTAGACCTGGCCCGGAACACTGAAGCTTTCTTT.

This chain uses TRBV5-1 with TRBJ2-7, with 10 bases that match TRBD2. Trimming removed 3 bases from V and 4 bases from J; junction bases left unmatched: 7. The CDR3 contains 15 residues. Germline assignment: CDR1 SGHRS and CDR2 YFSETQ. CDR3 coding DNA: TGCGCCAGCAGCTGGGTAGCGGGGGGCGGGTACGAGCAGTACTTC. Amino acids: CASSWVAGGGYEQYF.

The rearrangement uses TRBV27 and TRBJ2-2; tentatively, D is TRBD2 (6 bases). The V end was cut by 3 bases, the J end by 2 bases, with 10 bases between. The CDR3 consists of 15 residues. Germline loops: CDR1 MNHEY, CDR2 SMNVEV (reference sequence). CDR3 amino acids: CASSFQGGNTGELFF. CDR3 DNA sequence: TGTGCCAGCAGTTTTCAGGGAGGTAACACCGGGGAGCTGTTTTTT.

The chain uses TRBV6-2 or TRBV6-3 and TRBJ2-5, with 8 bases fitting TRBD1. Per germline, CDR1 MNHEY and CDR2 SVGEGT. V lost 5 bases, J lost 2 bases, and 7 bases stayed unmatched. This CDR3 spans 15 amino acids. In DNA, the CDR3 is TGTGCCAGCAGTAAGCAGGGGGCAAGGCAAGAGACCCAGTACTTC. It translates to CASSKQGARQETQYF.

This clone has more than one count but fewer than ten. The chain has TRBV11-2 and TRBJ1-2, with 7 bases aligning to TRBD1. This CDR3 comprises 14 residues. The V gene's germline CDR1 is SGHAT and CDR2 FQNNGV. J lost 5 bases, V lost 1 base, and 4 bases had no gene match. The CDR3 DNA is TGTGCCAGCAGCTTAGTACAGGGGAGTTATGGCTACACCTTC. Protein product: CASSLVQGSYGYTF.

The chain employs TRBV9 and TRBJ2-5; 8 nucleotides align to TRBD1. V lost 4 bases, J lost 5 bases, and 7 bases stayed unmatched. Germline lookup yields CDR1 SGDLS and CDR2 YYNGEE. CDR3 length equals 14 residues. CDR3 in DNA: TGTGCCAGCAGCCCCCGGACAGGGCAGGAGACCCAGTACTTC. Translation: CASSPRTGQETQYF.

The chain has TRBV6-2 or TRBV6-3 and TRBJ1-1, with no clear D. With 6 bases removed from V and 5 bases from J, the gap between germline ends came to 19 bases. The CDR3 extends over 15 amino acids. Germline V CDR1 and CDR2: MNHEY, SVGEGT. This CDR3 is CASSPSRTPITEAFF. DNA for the CDR3: TGTGCCAGCAGCCCCTCGCGGACTCCAATAACTGAAGCTTTCTTT.

The chain employs TRBV3-1 (or the pseudogene TRBV3-2) and TRBJ2-7; the match to TRBD2 covers 11 bases. V dropped 0 bases and J dropped 3; count of bases not matched to a gene: 4. The CDR3 is 16 amino acids. CDR1 and CDR2 (germline): LGHDT, YNNKEL (reference sequence). The CDR3 protein is CASSQDLAGGLYEQYF. The CDR3 bases are TGTGCCAGCAGCCAAGATCTAGCGGGGGGTCTCTACGAGCAGTACTTC.

The gene calls are TRBV3-1 (or the pseudogene TRBV3-2) and TRBJ2-1, with D perhaps matching TRBD2 (5 bases). Trimming removed 1 base at V and 3 bases at J, with 10 bases between. This CDR3 has 15 amino acids. From germline, CDR1 is LGHDT and CDR2 YNNKEL (reference sequence). In DNA form, the CDR3 reads TGTGCCAGCAGCCAAGGCTACAGCGGCTACAATGAGCAGTTCTTC. Translation: CASSQGYSGYNEQFF.

The chain employs TRBV5-1 and TRBJ1-6; TRBD1 matches at 7 bases. CDR3 length: 16 amino acids. With 4 bases clipped from V and 9 bases from J, the junction kept 13 bases outside the gene matches. CDR1 and CDR2 (germline): SGHRS, YFSETQ. The CDR3 coding sequence is TGCGCCAGCAGCAATAACGGACAGGTCGATGCTTCACCCCTCCACTTT. Encoded protein: CASSNNGQVDASPLHF.

The rearrangement uses TRBV7-6 and TRBJ2-7; TRBD2 aligns across 12 bases. The germline V gene has CDR1 SGHVS and CDR2 FNYEAQ. The CDR3 runs 18 residues. Trimming at V came to 4 bases and at J to 5 bases, leaving 15 bases not matched to a gene. This CDR3 reads CASSSALGLAGGQDEQYF. In DNA form, the CDR3 reads TGTGCCAGCAGCTCGGCTCTGGGCCTAGCGGGGGGGCAAGACGAGCAGTACTTC.

This chain links TRBV28 with TRBJ2-1; 15 bases map to TRBD2. There are 17 residues in the CDR3. V shed 5 bases and J 7 bases; nucleotides not matched to a gene: 9. The germline gives CDR1 MDHEN, CDR2 SYDVKM. CDR3 in amino acids: CASSLGLAGGLRNEQFF. Written as DNA, the CDR3 is TGTGCCAGCAGTCTCGGACTAGCGGGGGGGCTCAGAAATGAGCAGTTCTTC.

The chain recombines TRBV15 with TRBJ1-5; no firm D call. The ends were cut back, 1 base at V and 0 bases at J, with 16 bases in the middle. Germline CDR1 is LNHNV and CDR2 is YYDKDF (reference sequence). This CDR3 region has 18 residues. The CDR3 DNA reads as TGTGCCACCAGCAGAGTCCGGCGACACGGATATAGCAATCAGCCCCAGCATTTT. It is translated as CATSRVRRHGYSNQPQHF.

This rearrangement joins TRBV5-4 to TRBJ1-1; tentatively, D is TRBD1 (6 bases). Germline-derived CDR1 and CDR2 are SGHNT and YYREEE (reference sequence). The CDR3 contains 14 residues. V shed 2 bases and J shed 3 bases, with 11 bases lying between them. CDR3 residues: CASSFQDRHTEAFF. CDR3 sequence (DNA): TGTGCCAGCAGCTTTCAGGACAGACACACTGAAGCTTTCTTT.

This chain links TRBV10-3 with TRBJ2-7; tentative D call: TRBD1 (6 bases). The CDR3 runs to 14 residues. Trimming stripped 2 bases from V and 1 base from J, with 9 bases between. Germline CDR1 is ENHRY and CDR2 is SYGVKD. The CDR3, as DNA: TGTGCCATCAGTGAGGGGGGCTGGTCCTACGAGCAGTACTTC. Its protein product is CAISEGGWSYEQYF.

The chain has TRBV28 and TRBJ2-2; D might be TRBD2 (6 bases). V lost 3 bases and J lost 5, with 13 bases in between. CDR1 and CDR2 from the germline V gene are MDHEN and SYDVKM. This CDR3 contains 15 residues. The chain's CDR3 is CASSFWGVNTGELFF. CDR3 bases: TGTGCCAGCAGTTTTTGGGGGGTGAATACCGGGGAGCTGTTTTTT.

The V call is TRBV7-3, the J call TRBJ2-1; D possibly corresponds to TRBD2 (6 bases). Germline V gene lookup returns CDR1 SGHTA and CDR2 FQGTGA. This CDR3 is built from 15 residues. V gave up 4 bases and J gave up 12 bases, with 22 bases separating them. CDR3 in amino acids: CASSSTSTTAGVQFF. The DNA of the CDR3 is TGTGCCAGCAGCTCCACCTCGACAACAGCGGGTGTGCAGTTCTTC.

This clone showed up just a few times. The V gene is TRBV3-1 (or the pseudogene TRBV3-2), the J gene TRBJ1-2; tentatively, D is TRBD1 (6 bases). Germline-derived CDR1 and CDR2 are LGHDT and YNNKEL (reference sequence). The CDR3 is 14 residues long. V lost 5 bases to trimming and J lost 4 bases, with 14 bases between them. This CDR3 is CASSVGQSPYGYTF. The CDR3, as DNA: TGTGCCAGCAGCGTCGGACAGAGCCCCTATGGCTACACCTTC.

This clone was observed a few times. The chain carries TRBV5-1 and TRBJ1-2, with TRBD1 as a possible D gene (5 bases). Germline-derived CDR1 and CDR2 are SGHRS and YFSETQ. CDR3 length: 15 residues. The V and J ends lost 0 bases and 2 bases respectively, with 11 bases between them. The CDR3 spells CASSLAPGPNYGYTF. The CDR3 bases are TGCGCCAGCAGCTTGGCCCCAGGGCCCAACTATGGCTACACCTTC.

The chain joins TRBV5-1 to TRBJ1-6; maybe TRBD1 (6 bases). The germline V gene has CDR1 SGHRS and CDR2 YFSETQ. The germline V and J ends were trimmed by 1 base and 8 bases, with 7 bases remaining between them. This CDR3 spans 13 amino acids. CDR3 coding DNA: TGCGCCAGCAGCTTGCCAGGGGATTCACCCCTCCACTTT. The encoded protein is CASSLPGDSPLHF.

CDR3 residues: CASSQQGSTEAFF. The CDR3, as DNA: TGTGCCAGCAGCCAACAGGGGAGCACTGAAGCTTTCTTT. This chain uses TRBV6-5 with TRBJ1-1; 7 bases map to TRBD1. V dropped 6 bases and J dropped 4; count of bases not matched to a gene: 5. CDR1 is MNHEY and CDR2 is SVGAGI in the germline V gene. The CDR3 has 13 residues.

V and J are TRBV4-1 and TRBJ1-1, with TRBD1 matching over 10 bases. CDR3 length equals 20 residues. Germline lookup yields CDR1 MGHRA and CDR2 YSYEKL. With 4 bases clipped from V and 13 bases from J, the junction kept 30 bases outside the gene matches. CDR3 DNA sequence: TGCGCCAGCAGCCGTTTCGACGCCGGGACAGGGGTCGCGAGTCGAACACTGATTTTCTTT. This gives the protein CASSRFDAGTGVASRTLIFF.